This TCR beta chain was found in a study of shared clonotypes between healthy human individuals. Study conclusions and caveats: Some clonotypes were shared by all four sorted-subset donors, while others were not shared. The non-shared ones had lower generation probabilities than the shared ones.

J lost 6 bases, V lost 5 bases, and 7 bases had no gene match. CDR1 and CDR2 (germline): ENHRY, SYGVKD. The CDR3 contains 15 residues. For this clone: Its matching antigen is unknown.

Naivety among CD8 cells was defined by CD45RO negativity and positive CCR7 selection, thereby excluding terminally differentiated effector memory CD45RA+ cells. The donors were adults (healthy and HIV-negative) with no recent acute infections or vaccinations. An even split of each subset's genomic DNA across several immunoSEQ plates was performed. Using immunoSEQ multiplex PCR, the repertoire was profiled, and TCRdb retains in-frame clones only, with some absent. Of millions of clones listed, about 95% are singletons. This chain joins TRBV10-3 and TRBJ2-3; 11 bases map to TRBD1. Sequencing input: naive CD8+ T cells sorted from blood. This clonotype was sampled from a man between 18 and 35 years old in good health. The CDR3 region has the DNA TGTGCCATCAGTTACCCGGGACAGGGGGGGGATACGCAGTATTTT. This codes for CAISYPGQGGDTQYF.